This T cell receptor beta chain emerged from a study of blood T cell repertoires in COVID-19. The overall study: Recovery among Cohort 3 donors was established by two negative PCRs, clearance, or symptom resolution. T cells, B-cell-depleted T cells, or PBMCs provided the cDNA or gDNA that served as material.

CDR1 is SGHDT, CDR2 YYEEEE, per germline. Trimming took off 0 bases at V and 3 bases at J, with 15 bases between the two ends. The CDR3 runs 17 residues. The age range of participants was 18 to 89 years, with residence in about two dozen US areas. Grouping used clinical history reported by participants in a survey and questionnaire. Profiling relied on immunoSEQ multiplex PCR, and the TCRdb table lists in-frame clones only, not all of them. The sample consists of around 200,000 clones, about 90% of them appearing once. Material: PBMCs or T cells enriched from blood (not recorded which). This TCR derives from a woman in her 50s in a cohort exposed to, infected with or recovered from COVID-19 (not recorded which). The J gene is TRBJ1-4, the V gene TRBV5-6; D call uncertain. Here the CDR3 reads CASSLARDGRANEKLFF. The CDR3 DNA follows: TGTGCCAGCAGCTTGGCCCGGGATGGTAGGGCTAATGAAAAACTGTTTTTT.